The clone carrying this TCR beta chain has a count of ten or more. This sample was included in a study of human T cells and chemical hapten exposure. Library preparation tagged each individual cDNA molecule with a unique molecular identifier. A single record per CDR3 protein comes from TCRdb applying MiXCR to the RACE reads. This table holds just under 60,000 distinct CDR3 sequences, roughly 12% found once. Time point specified: patch test 3, about 24 weeks after DPC sensitization. Noted treatment: therapeutic diphenylcyclopropenone sensitization with weekly scalp DPC. The clonotype was recovered from a man aged 25-45 years with alopecia areata. Some clones in this sample may be carry-over from other donors' samples. The source was whole blood, collected in connection with sensitization to the hapten diphenylcyclopropenone (DPC).

CDR3 DNA: TGTGCCAGCAGTCTTAGCGGGGGGCCCCAGTATTTT. Translated: CASSLSGGPQYF. The chain links TRBV6-5 to TRBJ2-3; 10 nucleotides match TRBD2. CDR1 is MNHEY, CDR2 SVGAGI, per germline. This CDR3 region has 12 residues. The trim removed 5 bases at V and 12 bases at J, leaving 5 bases unmatched.